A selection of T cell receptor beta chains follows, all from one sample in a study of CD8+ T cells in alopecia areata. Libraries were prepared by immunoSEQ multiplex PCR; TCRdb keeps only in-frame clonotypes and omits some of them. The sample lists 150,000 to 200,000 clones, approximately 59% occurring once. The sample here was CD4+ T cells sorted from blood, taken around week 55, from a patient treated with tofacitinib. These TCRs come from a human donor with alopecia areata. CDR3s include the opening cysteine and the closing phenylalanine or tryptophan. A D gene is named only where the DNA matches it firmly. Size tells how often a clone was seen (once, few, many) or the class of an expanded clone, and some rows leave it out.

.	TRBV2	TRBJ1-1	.	TGTGCCAGCAGTGCCCGGGCGGGGATGAACACTGAAGCTTTCTTT	CASSARAGMNTEAFF
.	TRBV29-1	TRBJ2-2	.	TGCAGCGTTGATCGGGCCTGGACCGGGGAGCTGTTTTTT	CSVDRAWTGELFF
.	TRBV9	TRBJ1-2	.	TGTGCCATTAAGGAATTGTTCAGGGGTGGCTACACCTTC	CAIKELFRGGYTF
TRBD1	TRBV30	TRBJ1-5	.	TGTGCCTTTTCTACAGGGGGAGCGGGGCCCCAGCATTTT	CAFSTGGAGPQHF
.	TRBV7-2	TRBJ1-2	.	TGTGCCAGCAGCACCGGGGCAGGGGCTGGGTATGGCTACACCTTC	CASSTGAGAGYGYTF
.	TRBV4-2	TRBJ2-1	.	TGTGCCAGCAGCCAAGATCCTGGAATACAGAATCCCTACAATGAGCAGTTCTTC	CASSQDPGIQNPYNEQFF
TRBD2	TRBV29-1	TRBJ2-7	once	TGCAGCGTTGAAAGTGGAGCGGGGGGGCGCGAGCAGTACTTC	CSVESGAGGREQYF
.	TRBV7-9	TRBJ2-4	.	TGTGCCAGCAGCCCCACGGACCGGGGTATTCAGTACTTC	CASSPTDRGIQYF
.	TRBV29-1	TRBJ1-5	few	TGCAGCGTTGAAACCGGGGCCAATCAGCCCCAGCATTTT	CSVETGANQPQHF
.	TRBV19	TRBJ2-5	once	TGTGCCAGTACCGGAGCCTCCAGGGAGACCCAGTACTTC	CASTGASRETQYF
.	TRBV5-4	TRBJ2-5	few	TGTGCCAGCAGCGCGGTCGGGGCAGGGAATCTTGAGACCCAGTACTTC	CASSAVGAGNLETQYF
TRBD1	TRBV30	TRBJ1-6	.	TGTGCCTGGAGTGTAACGGGACAGGGGCGGGCGTCACCCCTCCACTTT	CAWSVTGQGRASPLHF
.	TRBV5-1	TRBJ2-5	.	TGCGCCAGCAGCTTGTCAGGATACACCCAAGAGACCCAGTACTTC	CASSLSGYTQETQYF
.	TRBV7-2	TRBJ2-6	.	TGTGCCAGCAGCTACCGGGAATCTGGGGCCAACGTCCTGACTTTC	CASSYRESGANVLTF
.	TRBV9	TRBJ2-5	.	TGTGCCAGCAGCGCCGGGCATGAGACCCAGTACTTC	CASSAGHETQYF
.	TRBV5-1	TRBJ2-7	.	TGCGCCAGCAGCCGGGACATCTCCTACGAGCAGTACTTC	CASSRDISYEQYF
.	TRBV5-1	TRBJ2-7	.	TGCGCCAGCAGCTTCACAGTGCCTGCCTACGAGCAGTACTTC	CASSFTVPAYEQYF
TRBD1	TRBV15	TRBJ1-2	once	TGTGCCACCAGCAGAGATAGACAGGGGGTTGGCTACACCTTC	CATSRDRQGVGYTF
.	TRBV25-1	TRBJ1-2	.	TGTGCCAGCAGTGATTGGGGCGGCTATGGCTACACCTTC	CASSDWGGYGYTF
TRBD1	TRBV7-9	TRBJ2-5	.	TGTGCCAGCAGCCCTCGGACAGGCCTACAAGAGACCCAGTACTTC	CASSPRTGLQETQYF
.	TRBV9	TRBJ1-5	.	TGTGCCAGCAGCACAGGTGTGGGCAATCAGCCCCAGCATTTT	CASSTGVGNQPQHF
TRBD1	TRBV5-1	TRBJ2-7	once	TGCGCCAGCACGAACCGTGACAGGGGGCTCGAGACGAAGTACTTC	CASTNRDRGLETKYF
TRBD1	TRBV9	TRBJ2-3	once	TGTGCCAGCAGCGAGGCCAGGGGGCGCGCAGATACGCAGTATTTT	CASSEARGRADTQYF
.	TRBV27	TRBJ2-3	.	TGTGCCAGCAGGGATAGAGTAGGAATTAGCACAGATACGCAGTATTTT	CASRDRVGISTDTQYF
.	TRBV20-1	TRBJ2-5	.	TGCAGTGCTCAATCTGTAGAGACCCAGTACTTC	CSAQSVETQYF
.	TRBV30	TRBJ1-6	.	TGTGCCTGGACAATTGATTCACCCCTCCACTTT	CAWTIDSPLHF
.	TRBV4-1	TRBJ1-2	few	TGCGCCAGCAGCCAAGACAGGACCCATGGCTACACCTTC	CASSQDRTHGYTF
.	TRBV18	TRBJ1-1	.	TGTGCCAGCTCACTAAGGGAGGACACTGAAGCTTTCTTT	CASSLREDTEAFF
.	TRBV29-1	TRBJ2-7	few	TGCAGCGTTGTCCGGGGGTCGCCCTACGAGCAGTACTTC	CSVVRGSPYEQYF
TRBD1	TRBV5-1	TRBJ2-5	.	TGCGCCAGCAGCTTGGCCGGAGGGACAGGGGGCCATGAGACCCAGTACTTC	CASSLAGGTGGHETQYF
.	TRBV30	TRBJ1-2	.	TGTGCCTGGAGTCCAGGTTCCGGCTACACCTTC	CAWSPGSGYTF
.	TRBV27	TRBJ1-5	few	TGTGCCAGCAGCCTTACAGGACCCCTCGTCGGCAATCAGCCCCAGCATTTT	CASSLTGPLVGNQPQHF
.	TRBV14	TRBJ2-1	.	TGTGCCAGCAGCCCTATCCGGGGGACCTACAATGAGCAGTTCTTC	CASSPIRGTYNEQFF
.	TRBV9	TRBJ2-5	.	TGTGCCAGCAGCGTTGGCGGGGAACACCAAGAGACCCAGTACTTC	CASSVGGEHQETQYF
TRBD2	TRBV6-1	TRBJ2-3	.	TGTGCCAGCAGTGAAGCGGGACTAGCGGGGGCCCACACAGATACGCAGTATTTT	CASSEAGLAGAHTDTQYF
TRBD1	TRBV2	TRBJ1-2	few	TGTGCCAGCAGTGAGACAGGGGTTCGGCTTAGTGGCTACACCTTC	CASSETGVRLSGYTF
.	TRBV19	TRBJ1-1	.	TGTGCCAGTAGTATAGGTGAAGGCACTGAAGCTTTCTTT	CASSIGEGTEAFF
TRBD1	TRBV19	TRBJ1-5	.	TGTGCCAGTAGCCTCAACAGGGGAGGTCAGCCCCAGCATTTT	CASSLNRGGQPQHF
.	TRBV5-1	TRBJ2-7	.	TGCGCCAGCAAGGGAACAGCCTCCTCCTACGAGCAGTACTTC	CASKGTASSYEQYF
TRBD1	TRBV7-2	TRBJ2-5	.	TGTGCCAGCAGCCGATGGGGACAGGGATTGAAAGAGACCCAGTACTTC	CASSRWGQGLKETQYF
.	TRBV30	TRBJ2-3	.	TGTGCCTGGGGCCGCACATATACGCAGTATTTT	CAWGRTYTQYF
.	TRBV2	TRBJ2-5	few	TGTGCCAGCAGTGAAAGTAGTAATCGGAGGGCCCAGTACTTC	CASSESSNRRAQYF
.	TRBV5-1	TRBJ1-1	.	TGCGCCAGCAGCCGATGGTCTGACACTGAAGCTTTCTTT	CASSRWSDTEAFF
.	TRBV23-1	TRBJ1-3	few	TGCGCCAGCAGCCCGGGGGGCCCCGGAAACACCATATATTTT	CASSPGGPGNTIYF
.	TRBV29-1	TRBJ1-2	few	TGCAGCACGCGGGGGGCACGTGGCTACACCTTC	CSTRGARGYTF
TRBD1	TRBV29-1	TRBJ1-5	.	TGCAGCGTTTTGGGGACAGGGTCATTAGGCAATCAGCCCCAGCATTTT	CSVLGTGSLGNQPQHF
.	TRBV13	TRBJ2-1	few	TGTGCCAGCAGCTTAGGCGTAGGGCGGGCCGTGATTTCTAGGCCGTTCTTC	CASSLGVGRAVISRPFF
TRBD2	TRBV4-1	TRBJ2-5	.	TGCGCCAGCAGCCACCACATCAGGGGACTAGCGGGTTTGGCCGGGGAGACCCAGTACTTC	CASSHHIRGLAGLAGETQYF
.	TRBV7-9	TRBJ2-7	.	TGTGCCAGCAGCTTGCACCCCCCCTACGAGCAGTACTTC	CASSLHPPYEQYF
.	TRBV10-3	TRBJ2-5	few	TGTGCCACCCAGGGGGGAAGCCCAAGGGAGACCCAGTACTTC	CATQGGSPRETQYF
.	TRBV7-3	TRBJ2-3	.	TGTGCCAGCAATTACAGTGCCCCGGTACTCCGCACAGATACGCAGTATTTT	CASNYSAPVLRTDTQYF
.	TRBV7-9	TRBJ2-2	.	TGTGCCAGCAGCTTGCTAACCGGGGAGCTGTTTTTT	CASSLLTGELFF
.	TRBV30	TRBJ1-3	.	TGTGCCTGGAGGGTCGACAACTCTGGAAACACCATATATTTT	CAWRVDNSGNTIYF
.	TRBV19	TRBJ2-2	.	TGTGCCAGTAGTATAGTTGGAGGTGACGGAACCGGGGAGCTGTTTTTT	CASSIVGGDGTGELFF
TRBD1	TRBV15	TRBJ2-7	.	TGTGCCACCAGCAGAGGTGGGACAGGGGGCGGATACGAGCAGTACTTC	CATSRGGTGGGYEQYF